The 17 T cell receptor beta chains below were found in one sample sequenced in a study of tumor and adjacent non-tumor tissue in lung cancer. Three rounds of nested PCR, following a modified ARM-PCR protocol, produced the TCRbeta library. A single record per CDR3 protein comes from TCRdb applying MiXCR to the multiplex PCR reads. The table includes about 200,000 distinct CDR3 sequences, around 71% detected once. RNA was extracted from bulk tissue without any cell sorting. The sample consisted of lung tumor tissue. These receptors originate from a man in his sixties with non-small cell lung cancer.

Comment on this clonotype: The junction does not match germline at one end; this may be a read error. This chain uses TRBV11-2 with TRBJ2-6; D tentatively reads TRBD1 or TRBD2 (5 bases each). In germline, CDR1 is SGHAT, CDR2 FQNNGV. The CDR3 totals 14 residues. The CDR3 nucleotides read TGTACCAGCAGTCCTATATCTGGGACCAACGCCCTGACTTTC. Amino acid sequence: CTSSPISGTNALTF.

This clonotype was detected only once. The V and J genes are TRBV20-1 and TRBJ2-5, with 8 bases identical to TRBD2. The germline V gene encodes CDR1 DFQATT and CDR2 SNEGSKA (reference sequence). This CDR3 has 12 residues. The V segment lost 8 bases and the J segment 4 bases; nucleotides outside the gene matches: 6. In DNA, the CDR3 is TGCAGTATAGCGGGGCATGGAGAGACCCAGTACTTC. Translation gives CSIAGHGETQYF.

V and J are TRBV12-3 or TRBV12-4 and TRBJ1-1, with D unclear. This CDR3 is 12 amino acids long. V was trimmed by 6 bases and J by 11 bases, leaving 16 bases between them. CDR3 DNA: TGTGCCAGCAGGCCGGAGAACAGTGATGCTTTCTTT. Translation: CASRPENSDAFF.

With regard to this clonotype: The junction shows a germline mismatch at one end, possibly a read error. The J gene is TRBJ1-3, the V gene TRBV7-2; TRBD1 agrees at 8 bases. Germline CDR1 and CDR2: SGHTA and FQGNSA. CDR3 length equals 16 residues. The CDR3 loop is CASSFQGAGTGNTIYF. Written as DNA, the CDR3 is TGTGCCAGCAGCTTTCAGGGGGCAGGAACTGGAAACACCATTTATTTT.

This clonotype occurred a few times. The V gene is TRBV6-2 or TRBV6-3, the J gene TRBJ2-1; 7 bases agree with TRBD2. This CDR3 contains 13 residues. Germline CDR1 MNHEY, CDR2 SVGEGT. In DNA, the CDR3 is TGTGCAGCGGGGCGGGTGGTCTACAATGAGCAGTTCTTC. It is translated as CAAGRVVYNEQFF.

The gene calls are TRBV5-4 and TRBJ2-3; D may correspond to TRBD1 or TRBD2 (5 bases each). Germline V lookup: CDR1 SGHNT, CDR2 YYREEE (reference sequence). The V end was cut by 2 bases, the J end by 3 bases, with 13 bases between. This CDR3 contains 15 residues. CDR3 amino acids: CASSFGTAHTDTQYF. The DNA of the CDR3 is TGTGCCAGCAGCTTTGGGACGGCTCATACAGATACGCAGTATTTT.

Note on this clonotype: Just one base apart from a much larger clone, this may be a read error. The chain couples TRBV12-3 or TRBV12-4 to TRBJ2-3; D gene ambiguous. The CDR3 is made up of 13 amino acids. The CDR3 DNA is TGTGCCTGCAGACCGGCAGTGGGGTGGACGTCTTATTTT. It yields the protein CACRPAVGWTSYF.

This clonotype was seen ten or more times. The chain links TRBV20-1 to TRBJ1-5; D may be TRBD1 (6 bases). The CDR3 runs to 13 residues. V was cut by 0 bases and J by 7 bases, with 10 bases left in between. Germline V CDR1 and CDR2: DFQATT, SNEGSKA (reference sequence). Here the CDR3 reads CSAREDRFQPQHF. CDR3 in DNA: TGCAGTGCTAGAGAGGACAGATTCCAGCCCCAGCATTTT.

Remarks on this clonotype: The final CDR3 position lacks the conserved phenylalanine or tryptophan, pointing to a likely read error. It is unclear where the CDR3 begins or ends on the DNA, so no DNA is shown, and the CDR3 is as TCRdb lists it. V usage is TRBV12-3 or TRBV12-4 and J usage is TRBJ2-4; the D segment call TRBD1 is taken from the table without a DNA check. The CDR3 has 14 residues if both end residues are counted. The CDR3 here is CASSFPRGSNIQYC.

Regarding this clonotype: A read error may be the cause here, since a much bigger clone is one base away. V usage is TRBV20-1 and J usage is TRBJ2-1, with 12 bases matching TRBD2. V was clipped by 7 bases and J by 8 bases; unmatched bases: 12. This CDR3 is built from 15 residues. CDR1 and CDR2 from the germline V gene are DFQATT and SNEGSKA (reference sequence). Written as DNA, the CDR3 is TGCAGTGTTAAACTTCTAGCGGGGGGGCTCGATGAGCAGTTCTTC. It encodes CSVKLLAGGLDEQFF.

The gene calls are TRBV12-3 or TRBV12-4 and TRBJ1-5, with D perhaps matching TRBD1 (5 bases). Deletions cut 2 bases from V and 10 bases from J, with 24 bases between. The CDR3 runs to 17 residues. For the CDR3, the DNA is TGTGCCAGCAGTTTACACACCGGGGGGGAGGTCCGTCAACCCCAGCATTTT. Translating it yields CASSLHTGGEVRQPQHF.

Comment on this clonotype: Possible read error: a much larger clone is one base away. V is TRBV4-1 and J is TRBJ2-5; 7 bases fit TRBD1. This CDR3 has 16 residues. The germline gives CDR1 MGHRA, CDR2 YSYEKL. The CDR3 bases are TGCACCAGCAGCCAAGTTGGGACAGCCCCCGAAGAGACCCAGTACTTC. This sequence encodes CTSSQVGTAPEETQYF.

The genes are TRBV6-1 and TRBJ1-1, with D maybe TRBD1 (6 bases). The CDR3 has 13 amino acids. V lost 5 bases and J 7 bases, leaving 14 bases between the germline ends. Germline V CDR1 and CDR2: MNHNS, SASEGT. CDR3 region: CASSYQGRGEAFF. CDR3 bases: TGTGCCAGCAGTTACCAGGGGAGAGGTGAAGCTTTCTTT.

Remarks on this clonotype: A much more abundant neighbour one base away suggests this may be a read error. The chain combines TRBV20-1 with TRBJ2-6; possibly TRBD1 or TRBD2 for D (5 bases each). The CDR3 sequence is 17 residues long. Trimming cost V 8 bases and J 1 base, with 21 bases left between them. Germline V CDR1 and CDR2: DFQATT, SNEGSKA (reference sequence). This chain's CDR3 is CSTTTGTRGSGANVLTF. Written as DNA, the CDR3 is TGCAGTACAACAACCGGGACGCGCGGGTCTGGGGCCAACGTCCTGACTTTC.

Notes on this clonotype: Relative to the germline gene, one junction end is altered; a read error may explain this. The chain employs TRBV20-1 and TRBJ2-5, with 9 bases that match TRBD1. This CDR3 comprises 13 residues. Germline values: CDR1 DFQATT, CDR2 SNEGSKA (reference sequence). The CDR3 DNA reads TGCAGTGCTCCTACAGGGGGCAAAGACACCCAGTACTTC. As protein: CSAPTGGKDTQYF.

On this clonotype: Germline and junction disagree at one end, which may indicate a read error. V and J are TRBV29-1 and TRBJ2-3, with TRBD2 as a possible D gene (6 bases). The CDR3 extends over 15 amino acids. CDR1 and CDR2 from the germline V gene are SQVTM and ANQGSEA. CDR3 bases: TGCAGCACCCGAGGAGGGCTTTCTAGCACAGATACGCAGTTTTTT. Translated: CSTRGGLSSTDTQFF.

J is TRBJ2-3 and V is TRBV29-1; unclear D gene. The CDR3 runs 14 residues. Germline CDR1 SQVTM, CDR2 ANQGSEA. V was pared by 4 bases and J by 3 bases, with 14 bases between. CDR3 sequence (DNA): TGCAGCGTTGCTAAAGCGACGACAACAGATACGCAGTATTTT. It encodes CSVAKATTTDTQYF.